These T cell receptor beta chains were read from a single sample in a study of cytomegalovirus exposure and HLA in healthy donors. Data came from immunoSEQ multiplex PCR; TCRdb stores just in-frame clones and leaves some out. Of roughly 230,000 clones listed, around 90% are singletons. Sequenced input: PBMCs. The source of these receptors is a girl aged 2 to 10 in good health and CMV-seronegative. The CDR3 runs from the conserved cysteine through the conserved F or W. Fields, in order: V gene, D gene, J gene, clone size, CDR3 DNA, CDR3 protein. A D gene is named only where the DNA matches it firmly. A clone size is listed for some rows: how often the clone was seen (once, few, many), or a class if it is expanded.

v_call: TRBV9
d_call: TRBD1
j_call: TRBJ1-4
clone_size: .
cdr3_nt: TGTGCCAGCAGCCTACGACAGGGAGGCGAAAAACTGTTTTTT
cdr3_aa: CASSLRQGGEKLFF

v_call: TRBV6-1
d_call: .
j_call: TRBJ2-7
clone_size: .
cdr3_nt: TGTGCCAGCAGTCCAGGGCGGGGCCCCTCCTACGAGCAGTACTTC
cdr3_aa: CASSPGRGPSYEQYF

v_call: TRBV19
d_call: TRBD2
j_call: TRBJ2-1
clone_size: .
cdr3_nt: TGTGCCAGTAGGACCGGGACTAGCGGGAGGGCCGATCACAATGAGCAGTTCTTC
cdr3_aa: CASRTGTSGRADHNEQFF

v_call: TRBV11-2
d_call: TRBD2
j_call: TRBJ2-1
clone_size: .
cdr3_nt: TGTGCCAGTGCCTCGTTGAGGCGGGAGGTGTCAAATGAGCAGTTCTTC
cdr3_aa: CASASLRREVSNEQFF

v_call: TRBV7-6
d_call: TRBD2
j_call: TRBJ2-1
clone_size: .
cdr3_nt: TGTGCCAGCAGGAAGGATAAGGGACTAGCGGGAGCGGAGGAGCAGTTCTTC
cdr3_aa: CASRKDKGLAGAEEQFF

v_call: TRBV27
d_call: TRBD2
j_call: TRBJ2-1
clone_size: .
cdr3_nt: TGTGCCAGCAGCCTAGGGACTAGTCGCAATGAGCAGTTCTTC
cdr3_aa: CASSLGTSRNEQFF

v_call: TRBV6-5
d_call: TRBD1
j_call: TRBJ1-1
clone_size: .
cdr3_nt: TGTGCCAGCAGTTACGGGACAGCTGGGATGAACACTGAAGCTTTCTTT
cdr3_aa: CASSYGTAGMNTEAFF

v_call: TRBV5-1
d_call: TRBD2
j_call: TRBJ2-3
clone_size: .
cdr3_nt: TGCGCCAGCAGCTTGGTAACTAGCGGAACCACAGATACGCAGTATTTT
cdr3_aa: CASSLVTSGTTDTQYF

v_call: TRBV5-1
d_call: .
j_call: TRBJ2-6
clone_size: .
cdr3_nt: TGCGCCAGCAGCTTAACAGGGCCTGGGGCCAACGTCCTGACTTTC
cdr3_aa: CASSLTGPGANVLTF

v_call: TRBV4-1
d_call: .
j_call: TRBJ1-4
clone_size: .
cdr3_nt: TGCGCCAGCAGCCAATGGGACAACGAAAAACTGTTTTTT
cdr3_aa: CASSQWDNEKLFF

v_call: TRBV19
d_call: TRBD2
j_call: TRBJ2-1
clone_size: .
cdr3_nt: TGTGCCAGTAGCCTCTCCACAGCGGGGGGATCCTACAATGAGCAGTTCTTC
cdr3_aa: CASSLSTAGGSYNEQFF

v_call: TRBV5-1
d_call: .
j_call: TRBJ1-2
clone_size: few
cdr3_nt: TGCGCCAGCAGCTCTCAGGGGTTCAACTATGGCTACACCTTC
cdr3_aa: CASSSQGFNYGYTF

v_call: TRBV6-1
d_call: TRBD2
j_call: TRBJ2-3
clone_size: once
cdr3_nt: TGTGCCAGCAGTGCAGTTGACGGGAGGGCAGATACGCAGTATTTT
cdr3_aa: CASSAVDGRADTQYF

v_call: TRBV6-5
d_call: .
j_call: TRBJ1-2
clone_size: .
cdr3_nt: TGTGCCAGCAGTTACCAGGGAGGGATCTATGGCTACACCTTC
cdr3_aa: CASSYQGGIYGYTF

v_call: TRBV27
d_call: TRBD2
j_call: TRBJ2-7
clone_size: .
cdr3_nt: TGTGCCAGCAGGGACCGACTAGCTCCCTCCTACGAGCAGTACTTC
cdr3_aa: CASRDRLAPSYEQYF

v_call: TRBV27
d_call: TRBD1
j_call: TRBJ1-2
clone_size: .
cdr3_nt: TGTGCCAGCCGAGGGACAGGGGGCAACTATGGCTACACCTTC
cdr3_aa: CASRGTGGNYGYTF

v_call: TRBV11-2
d_call: TRBD2
j_call: TRBJ2-1
clone_size: .
cdr3_nt: TGTGCCAGCAGCTTAGTCAGGCTAGCGGGTCATGAGCAGTTCTTC
cdr3_aa: CASSLVRLAGHEQFF

v_call: TRBV11-2
d_call: TRBD1
j_call: TRBJ2-6
clone_size: .
cdr3_nt: TGTGCCAGCAGCTTAGGACAGGGGGCTGGGGCCAACGTCCTGACTTTC
cdr3_aa: CASSLGQGAGANVLTF

v_call: TRBV5-1
d_call: .
j_call: TRBJ2-7
clone_size: .
cdr3_nt: TGCGCCAGCAGCTTTATAGCGGCCGGTGGGGACGAGCAGTACTTC
cdr3_aa: CASSFIAAGGDEQYF

v_call: TRBV15
d_call: .
j_call: TRBJ2-7
clone_size: .
cdr3_nt: TGTGCCACCGCATTGGGGCAACTTGGGTCGGAGCAGTACTTC
cdr3_aa: CATALGQLGSEQYF

v_call: TRBV9
d_call: .
j_call: TRBJ2-2
clone_size: .
cdr3_nt: TGTGCCAGCAGCGTTGTAGCGGGGGAGCTGTTTTTT
cdr3_aa: CASSVVAGELFF

v_call: TRBV7-2
d_call: TRBD2
j_call: TRBJ2-5
clone_size: .
cdr3_nt: TGTGCCAGCAGCCACCTCTCTAGCGGAGATAAGGACTTC
cdr3_aa: CASSHLSSGDKDF

v_call: TRBV18
d_call: .
j_call: TRBJ2-7
clone_size: .
cdr3_nt: TGTGCCAGCTCTACGGAACAGGGATTGTCCTACGAGCAGTACTTC
cdr3_aa: CASSTEQGLSYEQYF

v_call: TRBV18
d_call: TRBD2
j_call: TRBJ2-3
clone_size: .
cdr3_nt: TGTGCCAGCTCACCAATAGCGGGGGATGACTATACGCAGTATTTT
cdr3_aa: CASSPIAGDDYTQYF

v_call: TRBV6-6
d_call: TRBD2
j_call: TRBJ2-1
clone_size: .
cdr3_nt: TGTGCCAGCAGTTACCGGACTGCTAGCGGGGGCGATGAGCAGTTCTTC
cdr3_aa: CASSYRTASGGDEQFF

v_call: TRBV4-2
d_call: TRBD2
j_call: TRBJ2-2
clone_size: .
cdr3_nt: TGTGCCAGCAGCCTCATATGGTCAGCGGGAGGGGGGGCCGGGGAGCTGTTTTTT
cdr3_aa: CASSLIWSAGGGAGELFF

v_call: TRBV14
d_call: .
j_call: TRBJ1-2
clone_size: .
cdr3_nt: TGTGCCAGCAGCCCGACAGTCCTTTATGGCTACACCTTC
cdr3_aa: CASSPTVLYGYTF

v_call: TRBV9
d_call: .
j_call: TRBJ1-6
clone_size: .
cdr3_nt: TGTGCCAGCAGCGTAGGAGGTTCACCCCTCCACTTT
cdr3_aa: CASSVGGSPLHF

v_call: TRBV7-9
d_call: TRBD2
j_call: TRBJ2-3
clone_size: .
cdr3_nt: TGTGCCAGCAGCTTAGGGACTAGCGGGGGTACAGATACGCAGTATTTT
cdr3_aa: CASSLGTSGGTDTQYF

v_call: TRBV2
d_call: TRBD1
j_call: TRBJ2-7
clone_size: .
cdr3_nt: TGTGCCATTCAGGGGGTTAGAGCCTACGAGCAGTACTTC
cdr3_aa: CAIQGVRAYEQYF

v_call: TRBV11-2
d_call: .
j_call: TRBJ2-2
clone_size: .
cdr3_nt: TGTGCCAGCAGAACATTTCAAGCGGAGAACACCGGGGAGCTGTTTTTT
cdr3_aa: CASRTFQAENTGELFF

v_call: TRBV4-1
d_call: .
j_call: TRBJ2-7
clone_size: .
cdr3_nt: TGCGCCAGCAGCCAAGACACAGCCAGACCCTACGAGCAGTACTTC
cdr3_aa: CASSQDTARPYEQYF

v_call: TRBV5-5
d_call: .
j_call: TRBJ1-2
clone_size: .
cdr3_nt: TGTGCCAGCAGCTTGGCTTTAGTGGGCTACACCTTC
cdr3_aa: CASSLALVGYTF

v_call: TRBV9
d_call: TRBD2
j_call: TRBJ2-7
clone_size: few
cdr3_nt: TGTGCCAGCAGCCCACTAGCGGACTCCTACGAGCAGTACTTC
cdr3_aa: CASSPLADSYEQYF

v_call: TRBV10-3
d_call: .
j_call: TRBJ2-5
clone_size: .
cdr3_nt: TGTGCCACAGGACAGTCACAAGAGACCCAGTACTTC
cdr3_aa: CATGQSQETQYF

v_call: TRBV13
d_call: TRBD1
j_call: TRBJ2-3
clone_size: .
cdr3_nt: TGTGCCAGCAGCTTAACCGGACAGGGTATGACAGATACGCAGTATTTT
cdr3_aa: CASSLTGQGMTDTQYF

v_call: TRBV23-1
d_call: .
j_call: TRBJ2-7
clone_size: .
cdr3_nt: TGCGCTGACAGCGGGCTGGTCACAAGCGGGCAGTACTTC
cdr3_aa: CADSGLVTSGQYF

v_call: TRBV11-2
d_call: .
j_call: TRBJ2-1
clone_size: .
cdr3_nt: TGTGCCAGCGAGGAAAGCTCCTACAATGAGCAGTTCTTC
cdr3_aa: CASEESSYNEQFF

v_call: TRBV10-1
d_call: TRBD2
j_call: TRBJ2-2
clone_size: .
cdr3_nt: TGCGCCAGCAGTGTTAAAGCGGGGTACACCGGGGAGCTGTTTTTT
cdr3_aa: CASSVKAGYTGELFF

v_call: TRBV19
d_call: .
j_call: TRBJ2-3
clone_size: .
cdr3_nt: TGTGCCAGTAGTATAGTTGGGGGCCGAGGGGATACGCAGTATTTT
cdr3_aa: CASSIVGGRGDTQYF

v_call: TRBV19
d_call: .
j_call: TRBJ1-1
clone_size: few
cdr3_nt: TGTGCCAGTACCGCTATGAACACTGAAGCTTTCTTT
cdr3_aa: CASTAMNTEAFF

v_call: TRBV13
d_call: .
j_call: TRBJ2-7
clone_size: once
cdr3_nt: TGTGCCAGCAGCTTAGTGGCGGGGGAGCAGTACTTC
cdr3_aa: CASSLVAGEQYF

v_call: TRBV28
d_call: .
j_call: TRBJ2-2
clone_size: .
cdr3_nt: TGTGCCAGCGCACAGGGCGACGGGGAGCTGTTTTTT
cdr3_aa: CASAQGDGELFF

v_call: TRBV19
d_call: TRBD1
j_call: TRBJ2-7
clone_size: .
cdr3_nt: TGTGCCAGTAGTCCCCAGGGACAGGCTAGCTACGAGCAGTACTTC
cdr3_aa: CASSPQGQASYEQYF

v_call: TRBV15
d_call: .
j_call: TRBJ2-5
clone_size: .
cdr3_nt: TGTGCCACCAGCAGGAGGAGTCAAGAGACCCAGTACTTC
cdr3_aa: CATSRRSQETQYF

v_call: TRBV7-2
d_call: .
j_call: TRBJ2-7
clone_size: .
cdr3_nt: TGTGCCAGCAGCTTAGGGACAGATAACTACGAGCAGTACTTC
cdr3_aa: CASSLGTDNYEQYF

v_call: TRBV27
d_call: TRBD2
j_call: TRBJ2-2
clone_size: few
cdr3_nt: TGTGCCAGCGGGCGAGCGGGGGGTACCGGGGAGCTGTTTTTT
cdr3_aa: CASGRAGGTGELFF

v_call: TRBV29-1
d_call: .
j_call: TRBJ1-1
clone_size: .
cdr3_nt: TGCAGCGTGATAGACAGTTCCGGCACTGAAGCTTTCTTT
cdr3_aa: CSVIDSSGTEAFF

v_call: TRBV13
d_call: TRBD1
j_call: TRBJ2-3
clone_size: .
cdr3_nt: TGTGCCAGCAGCGGAAAAGGGACAGACACAGATACGCAGTATTTT
cdr3_aa: CASSGKGTDTDTQYF

v_call: TRBV29-1
d_call: TRBD2
j_call: TRBJ2-3
clone_size: few
cdr3_nt: TGCAGCGTTGAGGGTAGCGGGAACACAGATACGCAGTATTTT
cdr3_aa: CSVEGSGNTDTQYF

v_call: TRBV28
d_call: .
j_call: TRBJ1-2
clone_size: .
cdr3_nt: TGTGCCAGCAGTTTAGGGGGGGCGTATGGCTACACCTTC
cdr3_aa: CASSLGGAYGYTF

v_call: TRBV19
d_call: .
j_call: TRBJ1-5
clone_size: few
cdr3_nt: TGTGCCAGTTCAACGGAGGTCAATCAGCCCCAGCATTTT
cdr3_aa: CASSTEVNQPQHF

v_call: TRBV6-4
d_call: TRBD2
j_call: TRBJ2-3
clone_size: .
cdr3_nt: TGTGCCAGCAGTCAGACTAGCGGGGGGATCACAGATACGCAGTATTTT
cdr3_aa: CASSQTSGGITDTQYF